The present T cell receptor beta chain was sequenced within a study of cytomegalovirus exposure and HLA in healthy donors. The ends were cut back, 5 bases at V and 0 bases at J, with 4 bases in the middle. This CDR3 spans 12 amino acids. The germline CDR1 and CDR2 sequences are SGHTA and FQGNSA. Study outcomes and limitations: Using a false discovery rate of 0.05, a later analysis showed that 16,951 TCR beta sequences were associated with HLA alleles. Apparent HLA restriction characterized most CMV-associated TCR beta chains in a later analysis. Segments of the TCR beta V type were, in most cases, productive about 87% or about 30% of the time in an earlier analysis.

13 Jbeta primers and 60 Vbeta primers were used for the PCR. TCRdb's copy holds only in-frame clones and misses some; the assay was immunoSEQ multiplex PCR. The table lists under 95,000 clones, 7.6% of them singletons. The sample holds a few counts of this clone. Its antigen is undetermined. This rearrangement joins TRBV7-2 to TRBJ2-5; D unclear. The origin of this receptor is a man between 50 and 59 years old in good health and CMV-seronegative. The sequenced sample was PBMCs. DNA of the CDR3: TGTGCCAGCAGCCCGTACCAAGAGACCCAGTACTTC. This translates into CASSPYQETQYF.